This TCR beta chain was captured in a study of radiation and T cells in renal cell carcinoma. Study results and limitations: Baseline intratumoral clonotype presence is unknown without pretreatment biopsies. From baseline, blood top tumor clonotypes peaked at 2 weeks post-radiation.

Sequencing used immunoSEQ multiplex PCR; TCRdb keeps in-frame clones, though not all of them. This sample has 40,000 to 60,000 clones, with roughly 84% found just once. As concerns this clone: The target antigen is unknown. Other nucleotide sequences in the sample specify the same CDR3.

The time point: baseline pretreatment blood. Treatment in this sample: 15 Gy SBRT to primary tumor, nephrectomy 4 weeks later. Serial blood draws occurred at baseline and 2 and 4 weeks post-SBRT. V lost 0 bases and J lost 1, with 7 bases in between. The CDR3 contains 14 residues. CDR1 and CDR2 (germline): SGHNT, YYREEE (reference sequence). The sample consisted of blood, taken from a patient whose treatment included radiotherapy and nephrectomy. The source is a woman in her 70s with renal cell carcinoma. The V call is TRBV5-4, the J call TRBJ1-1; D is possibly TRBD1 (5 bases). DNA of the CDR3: TGTGCCAGCAGCTTGGCCAGGGCGAACACTGAAGCTTTCTTT. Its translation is CASSLARANTEAFF.